The 6 T cell receptor beta chains below all came from one sample that was sequenced in a study of early T cells in non-severe SARS-CoV-2 infection. TCRdb reprocessed the 5' RACE reads via MiXCR and lists one record per CDR3 protein. The repertoire holds more than 65,000 distinct CDR3 sequences, with about 13% as singletons. The source material was whole blood. Source of these receptors: an adult who was a healthcare worker with PCR-confirmed SARS-CoV-2 infection or an uninfected control (not recorded which).

J is TRBJ2-3 and V is TRBV9; D may be TRBD2 (6 bases). Germline CDR1 SGDLS, CDR2 YYNGEE. CDR3 size: 17 residues. V dropped 1 base and J dropped 0 bases, with 15 bases sitting between them. The CDR3 protein is CASSVTGGASSTDTQYF. The CDR3 region has the DNA TGTGCCAGCAGCGTAACGGGCGGGGCCTCTAGCACAGATACGCAGTATTTT.

This clonotype was counted ten times or more. The chain is built from TRBV12-3 or TRBV12-4 and TRBJ2-2; D is ambiguous. V gave up 8 bases and J gave up 5 bases, with 18 bases separating them. This CDR3 has 15 amino acids. DNA for the CDR3: TGTGCCAGCCGAATCAACCGACTCTCGACCGGGGAGCTGTTTTTT. It translates to CASRINRLSTGELFF.

This clonotype was detected many times. The rearrangement joins TRBV19 to TRBJ2-5; D is uncertain. There are 16 residues in the CDR3. Trimming stripped 3 bases from V and 5 bases from J, with 19 bases between. Germline CDR1 is LNHDA and CDR2 is SQIVND (reference sequence). CDR3 sequence: CASSIRDSSSWETQYF. The CDR3 DNA is TGTGCCAGTAGTATCAGAGACTCGTCGTCTTGGGAGACCCAGTACTTC. The entire variable domain, with the rest obtained from reference TRBV19 and TRBJ2-5, is as follows: DGGITQSPKYLFRKEGQNVTLSCEQNLNHDAMYWYRQDPGQGLRLIYYSQIVNDFQKGDIAEGYSVSREKKESFPLTVTSAQKNPTAFYLCASSIRDSSSWETQYFGPGTRLLVL.

This clonotype has a handful of counts. The rearrangement uses TRBV12-3 or TRBV12-4 and TRBJ2-2, with D hard to call. The CDR3 has 13 residues. V was pared by 5 bases and J by 9 bases, with 13 bases between. This chain's CDR3 is CASSLTETWELFF. CDR3 bases: TGTGCCAGCAGTCTAACAGAGACCTGGGAGCTGTTTTTT.

This clonotype occurred many times. The rearrangement uses TRBV29-1 and TRBJ2-3; D possibly matches TRBD1 or TRBD2 (5 bases each). The CDR3 extends over 13 amino acids. The V and J ends lost 4 bases and 2 bases respectively, with 10 bases between them. Germline assignment: CDR1 SQVTM and CDR2 ANQGSEA. CDR3 coding DNA: TGCAGCGTTGGGGGGAGTGACACAGATACGCAGTATTTT. Translated: CSVGGSDTDTQYF.

Only a few counts were recorded for this clonotype. The V and J genes are TRBV4-3 and TRBJ2-1; TRBD2 agrees at 8 bases. Per the germline V gene, CDR1 is LGHNA and CDR2 is YSLEER. The CDR3 extends over 16 amino acids. The V gene end was trimmed by 0 bases and the J gene end by 6 bases; junction bases not matched to a gene: 7. The CDR3: CASSQDSAGASNEQFF. In DNA, the CDR3 is TGCGCCAGCAGCCAAGATTCAGCGGGAGCCTCCAATGAGCAGTTCTTC.